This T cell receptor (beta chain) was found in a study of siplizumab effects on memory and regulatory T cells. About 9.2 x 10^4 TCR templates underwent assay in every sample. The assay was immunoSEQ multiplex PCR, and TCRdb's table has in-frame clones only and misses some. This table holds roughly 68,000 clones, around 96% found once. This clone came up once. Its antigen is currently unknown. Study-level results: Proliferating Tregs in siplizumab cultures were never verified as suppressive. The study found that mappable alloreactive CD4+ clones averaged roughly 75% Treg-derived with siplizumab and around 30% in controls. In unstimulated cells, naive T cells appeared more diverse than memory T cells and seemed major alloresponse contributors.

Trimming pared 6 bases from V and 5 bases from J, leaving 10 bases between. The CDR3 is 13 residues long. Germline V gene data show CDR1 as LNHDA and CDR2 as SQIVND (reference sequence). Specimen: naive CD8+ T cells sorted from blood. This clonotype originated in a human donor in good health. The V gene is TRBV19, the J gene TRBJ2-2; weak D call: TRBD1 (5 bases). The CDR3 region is CASSLGVTGELFF. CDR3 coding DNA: TGTGCCAGTAGCCTAGGGGTAACCGGGGAGCTGTTTTTT. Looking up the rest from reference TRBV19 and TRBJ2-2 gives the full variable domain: DGGITQSPKYLFRKEGQNVTLSCEQNLNHDAMYWYRQDPGQGLRLIYYSQIVNDFQKGDIAEGYSVSREKKESFPLTVTSAQKNPTAFYLCASSLGVTGELFFGEGSRLTVL.